A single sample is the source of the 27 T cell receptor beta chains below, sequenced in a study of blood T cell repertoires in COVID-19. Measured with immunoSEQ multiplex PCR; TCRdb has only the in-frame clones, and not every one. The sample lists some 130,000 clones; 75% to 90% were seen once. Sequenced input: peripheral blood. Source of these receptors: a man between 60 and 75 years old with COVID-19, enrolled during active disease.

This clone showed up just a few times. The genes are TRBV5-1 and TRBJ1-2, with 7 bases fitting TRBD1. From germline, CDR1 is SGHRS and CDR2 YFSETQ. J gave up 2 bases and V 0 bases, and 4 bases lay outside the gene matches. The CDR3 is 15 residues long. The chain's CDR3 is CASSLGSTGNYGYTF. CDR3 in DNA: TGCGCCAGCAGCTTGGGGTCGACAGGGAACTATGGCTACACCTTC.

Only one count was recorded for this clone. The chain uses TRBV18 and TRBJ1-1; D not resolved. The CDR3 totals 12 residues. Per the germline V gene, CDR1 is KGHSH and CDR2 is LQKENI. The V end lost 5 bases, the J end lost 5 bases, and 9 bases lay between the germline ends. CDR3: CASSFAGTEAFF. In DNA form, the CDR3 reads TGTGCCAGCTCATTTGCCGGGACTGAAGCTTTCTTT.

This clone occurred once. The V call is TRBV19, the J call TRBJ1-1; possibly TRBD1 for D (6 bases). The CDR3 extends over 13 amino acids. Trimming stripped 8 bases from V and 1 base from J, with 11 bases between. Germline V gene sequence: CDR1 LNHDA, CDR2 SQIVND (reference sequence). As DNA, the CDR3 is TGTGCCAGTTCGGACAGAACGAACACTGAAGCTTTCTTT. Its translation: CASSDRTNTEAFF. Filled out from reference TRBV19 and TRBJ1-1, the complete variable domain reads DGGITQSPKYLFRKEGQNVTLSCEQNLNHDAMYWYRQDPGQGLRLIYYSQIVNDFQKGDIAEGYSVSREKKESFPLTVTSAQKNPTAFYLCASSDRTNTEAFFGQGTRLTVV.

This chain joins TRBV5-4 and TRBJ2-1; D may be TRBD2 (7 bases). The germline V and J ends were trimmed by 2 bases and 1 base, with 22 bases remaining between them. The CDR3 extends over 19 amino acids. Germline V lookup: CDR1 SGHNT, CDR2 YYREEE (reference sequence). CDR3 sequence reads: CASSFMGARGGRSYNEQFF. In nucleotides, the CDR3 is TGTGCCAGCAGCTTTATGGGGGCGCGCGGGGGTCGGTCCTACAATGAGCAGTTCTTC.

The genes are TRBV6-5 and TRBJ1-5; D may be TRBD1 (6 bases). Germline lookup yields CDR1 MNHEY and CDR2 SVGAGI. The CDR3 length is 11 residues. Trimming removed 6 bases at V and 7 bases at J, with 7 bases between. CDR3 sequence (DNA): TGTGCCAGCAGAACAGGGCAGCCCCAGCATTTT. This gives the protein CASRTGQPQHF.

This clone was seen just once. The CDR3 DNA reads as TGTGCCTCCAAACCGGGACAGGGAAACTCCGAGCAGTACTTC. Translating it yields CASKPGQGNSEQYF. The rearrangement uses TRBV2 and TRBJ2-7, with 9 bases matching TRBD1. Germline CDR1 reads SNHLY; CDR2 reads FYNNEI. The CDR3 runs to 14 residues. J gave up 6 bases and V 11 bases, and 14 bases lay outside the gene matches.

This chain joins TRBV4-1 and TRBJ1-5; 9 nucleotides match TRBD1. Trimming cost V 4 bases and J 5 bases; bases outside gene matches: 18. The CDR3 runs to 19 residues. The germline gives CDR1 MGHRA, CDR2 YSYEKL. The CDR3 sequence is CASSRDGWDRVRGDQPQHF. In DNA form, the CDR3 reads TGCGCCAGCAGCCGGGATGGGTGGGACAGGGTTCGGGGAGATCAGCCCCAGCATTTT.

The chain couples TRBV12-5 to TRBJ2-3, with D perhaps matching TRBD2 (5 bases). Trimming removed 1 base at V and 0 bases at J, with 14 bases between. The CDR3 runs to 17 residues. Per germline, CDR1 LGHNT and CDR2 FRNRAP. The CDR3 is CASGLALGPGSTDTQYF. In DNA form, the CDR3 reads TGTGCTAGTGGTTTGGCCTTAGGACCGGGGAGCACAGATACGCAGTATTTT.

The chain has TRBV19 and TRBJ1-6; D gene uncertain. There are 15 residues in the CDR3. Deletions cut 6 bases from V and 0 bases from J, with 9 bases between. Germline V lookup: CDR1 LNHDA, CDR2 SQIVND (reference sequence). The CDR3 here is CASSRGISYNSPLHF. CDR3 in DNA: TGTGCCAGTAGCAGAGGGATCTCCTATAATTCACCCCTCCACTTT.

The chain couples TRBV19 to TRBJ1-1; D is uncertain. The CDR3 runs 14 residues. CDR1 LNHDA and CDR2 SQIVND come from the germline V gene (reference sequence). Deletions cut 6 bases from V and 1 base from J, with 12 bases between. The CDR3 DNA reads as TGTGCCAGTAGCCCTTATCCGGGGAACACTGAAGCTTTCTTT. It encodes CASSPYPGNTEAFF. Combining the CDR3 with reference TRBV19 and TRBJ1-1 gives the whole variable domain DGGITQSPKYLFRKEGQNVTLSCEQNLNHDAMYWYRQDPGQGLRLIYYSQIVNDFQKGDIAEGYSVSREKKESFPLTVTSAQKNPTAFYLCASSPYPGNTEAFFGQGTRLTVV.

The chain joins TRBV10-1 to TRBJ2-3; the match to TRBD2 covers 9 bases. CDR1 is WNHNN, CDR2 SYGVQD, per germline (reference sequence). This CDR3 spans 16 amino acids. J lost 0 bases, V lost 2 bases, and 3 bases had no gene match. DNA for the CDR3: TGCGCCAGCAGTGAGGCTAGCGGGGCTAGCACAGATACGCAGTATTTT. Protein: CASSEASGASTDTQYF.

V usage is TRBV7-9 and J usage is TRBJ2-3; D ambiguous. Germline V gives CDR1 SEHNR, CDR2 FQNEAQ (reference sequence). V was clipped by 3 bases and J by 3 bases, with 7 bases between them. The CDR3 has 13 amino acids. The CDR3 DNA sequence: TGTGCCAGCAGCTTTCAACTTACAGATACGCAGTATTTT. Residues: CASSFQLTDTQYF.

The chain employs TRBV6-4 and TRBJ2-2; possible D gene TRBD1, 5 bases. CDR3 length equals 13 residues. Per germline, CDR1 MRHNA and CDR2 SNTAGT. V lost 6 bases and J lost 7, with 12 bases in between. The CDR3 bases are TGTGCCAGCAGAGTTACAGGTTACGGGGAGCTGTTTTTT. It yields the protein CASRVTGYGELFF.

V usage is TRBV28 and J usage is TRBJ2-5; D is unresolved. With 6 bases removed from V and 5 bases from J, the gap between germline ends came to 10 bases. The CDR3 is 12 amino acids. Germline CDR1 MDHEN, CDR2 SYDVKM. The CDR3 protein is CASSLLGETQYF. The CDR3 nucleotides are TGTGCCAGCAGCCTTCTCGGGGAGACCCAGTACTTC.

V usage is TRBV6-5 and J usage is TRBJ2-1; tentatively, D is TRBD2 (5 bases). From germline, CDR1 is MNHEY and CDR2 SVGAGI. V shed 2 bases and J shed 9 bases, with 17 bases lying between them. The CDR3 is made up of 15 amino acids. CDR3 bases: TGTGCCAGCAGTTACGAGGGCTTTACGGTAGTTGAGCAGTTCTTC. Translated, it gives CASSYEGFTVVEQFF.

The CDR3 reads CASSFSSEEPLHF. The CDR3 DNA reads as TGCGCCAGCAGCTTCAGTTCGGAGGAACCCCTCCACTTT. V usage is TRBV5-1 and J usage is TRBJ1-6, with D hard to call. Germline V gives CDR1 SGHRS, CDR2 YFSETQ. Between the trimmed V and J ends, which lost 2 bases and 12 bases, there was a span of 12 bases. The CDR3 length is 13 residues.

This chain joins TRBV5-6 and TRBJ2-1, with TRBD1 identical over 7 bases. Germline V gene sequence: CDR1 SGHDT, CDR2 YYEEEE. The CDR3 has 16 amino acids. V lost 4 bases and J lost 3; bases outside the gene matches: 10. The chain's CDR3 is CASSGSGTAVYNEQFF. For the CDR3, the DNA is TGTGCCAGCAGCGGGTCCGGGACAGCAGTCTACAATGAGCAGTTCTTC.

In this sample, this clone turned up once. V is TRBV28 and J is TRBJ2-7; 9 nucleotides agree with TRBD2. The CDR3 loop spans 13 amino acids. The germline CDR1 and CDR2 sequences are MDHEN and SYDVKM. V gave up 7 bases and J gave up 1 base; unmatched junction bases: 2. The DNA of the CDR3 is TGTGCCAGCAAGCGGGGGGATTCCTACGAGCAGTACTTC. Encoded protein: CASKRGDSYEQYF.

This clone was picked up a small number of times. Different DNA sequences within this sample yield the same CDR3. The V call is TRBV11-2, the J call TRBJ2-7; the D is unclear. The germline gives CDR1 SGHAT, CDR2 FQNNGV. Trimming took 5 bases from V and 4 from J, leaving 6 bases between them. There are 11 residues in the CDR3. CDR3 coding DNA: TGTGCCAGCAGCCGACTTTACGAGCAGTACTTC. Translating gives CASSRLYEQYF.

The chain links TRBV7-2 to TRBJ2-7; 8 bases are a match to TRBD2. CDR1 is SGHTA and CDR2 is FQGNSA in the germline V gene. Losses at the gene ends were 5 bases for V and 1 base for J; bases not matched to a gene: 10. The CDR3 contains 16 residues. The DNA of the CDR3 is TGTGCCAGCAGCGGGACGGGAGCGGGGGCTTCCTACGAGCAGTACTTC. This codes for CASSGTGAGASYEQYF. The full variable domain, completed using reference TRBV7-2 and TRBJ2-7, is GAGVSQSPSNKVTEKGKDVELRCDPISGHTALYWYRQSLGQGLEFLIYFQGNSAPDKSGLPSDRFSAERTGGSVSTLTIQRTQQEDSAVYLCASSGTGAGASYEQYFGPGTRLTVT.

The rearrangement uses TRBV19 and TRBJ2-3; tentative D call: TRBD1 (6 bases). CDR3 length equals 16 residues. Germline V gives CDR1 LNHDA, CDR2 SQIVND (reference sequence). The germline V and J ends were trimmed by 5 bases and 0 bases, with 15 bases remaining between them. CDR3 DNA sequence: TGTGCCAGTAGTCTCCTGACAGGCTCTAGCACAGATACGCAGTATTTT. Protein product: CASSLLTGSSTDTQYF. Drawing the rest from reference TRBV19 and TRBJ2-3, the complete variable domain is DGGITQSPKYLFRKEGQNVTLSCEQNLNHDAMYWYRQDPGQGLRLIYYSQIVNDFQKGDIAEGYSVSREKKESFPLTVTSAQKNPTAFYLCASSLLTGSSTDTQYFGPGTRLTVL.

The chain links TRBV7-9 to TRBJ1-3; no clear D. CDR3 length: 17 amino acids. Germline-derived CDR1 and CDR2 are SEHNR and FQNEAQ (reference sequence). Trimming removed 5 bases at V and 3 bases at J, with 20 bases between. This CDR3 is CASSRDWSRGGGNTIYF. DNA for the CDR3: TGTGCCAGCAGCCGAGACTGGAGCAGAGGTGGTGGAAACACCATATATTTT.

The chain is built from TRBV5-1 and TRBJ2-5, with a tentative D call TRBD2 (5 bases). V dropped 2 bases and J dropped 3 bases, with 8 bases sitting between them. Germline V gives CDR1 SGHRS, CDR2 YFSETQ. The CDR3 totals 13 residues. The CDR3 region has the DNA TGCGCCAGCAGCTTTGAGGGAGAAGAGACCCAGTACTTC. This sequence encodes CASSFEGEETQYF.

The chain is built from TRBV12-3 or TRBV12-4 and TRBJ1-5; D is perhaps TRBD1 (5 bases). The V end lost 5 bases, the J end lost 3 bases, and 8 bases lay between the germline ends. The CDR3 contains 13 residues. In nucleotides, the CDR3 is TGTGCCAGCAGTCGACAGTACAATCAGCCCCAGCATTTT. Amino acids: CASSRQYNQPQHF.

The chain uses TRBV11-3 and TRBJ2-3, with D unclear. Trimming removed 1 base from V and 0 bases from J, with 11 bases in between. Germline V gives CDR1 SGHNT, CDR2 YENEEA. This CDR3 is built from 16 residues. CDR3 region: CASSLGGPPSTDTQYF. CDR3 bases: TGTGCCAGCAGCTTAGGAGGTCCACCTAGCACAGATACGCAGTATTTT.

The chain uses TRBV19 and TRBJ1-5; 7 nucleotides match TRBD1. J was trimmed by 0 bases and V by 5 bases; bases with no gene match: 7. The CDR3 consists of 16 residues. CDR1 LNHDA and CDR2 SQIVND come from the germline V gene (reference sequence). The CDR3 nucleotides are TGTGCCAGTAGTTCGTGGGACAGCTTTAGCAATCAGCCCCAGCATTTT. This encodes CASSSWDSFSNQPQHF.

This clone was observed once. This chain joins TRBV30 and TRBJ2-1, with D possibly TRBD2 on 7 matching bases. The ends were cut back, 2 bases at V and 0 bases at J, with 14 bases in the middle. The CDR3 is 16 residues long. CDR1 and CDR2 (germline): GTSNPN, SVGIG (reference sequence). The CDR3 here is CAWSLGGASSYNEQFF. The CDR3 nucleotides read TGTGCCTGGAGTCTTGGGGGGGCGAGCTCCTACAATGAGCAGTTCTTC.